This entry describes one TCR beta chain. The data are from a study of blood T cell repertoires in COVID-19. V was shortened by 6 bases and J by 7 bases, with 15 bases between the two germline ends. The CDR3 length is 13 residues. Germline lookup yields CDR1 MDHEN and CDR2 SYDVKM. Original processing methods: How many nucleated cells were present was estimated from reference gene primer amplification. Using immunoSEQ multiplex PCR, the repertoire was profiled, and TCRdb retains in-frame clones only, with some absent. That table furnishes V, J and clone size, whereas the DNA furnished D and trimming. The data contain 80,000 or so clones, about 92% of them seen just once; the ten biggest clones take up more than 2%.

The TCR was taken from a man aged 50 or older with acute or convalescent COVID-19. The V and J genes are TRBV28 and TRBJ1-1; possible D gene TRBD1, 6 bases. The sample comprised peripheral blood. The CDR3 DNA follows: TGTGCCAGCAGGAAAATGGGGGCAGGTGAAGCTTTCTTT. Translating gives CASRKMGAGEAFF.